The 17 T cell receptor beta chains given below trace back to one sample, sequenced in a study of OX40 agonist ivuxolimab in advanced cancers. Generated by immunoSEQ multiplex PCR, the TCRdb table keeps only in-frame clones and is missing some. Found here are about 46,000 clones, over 75% of them singletons; the top ten hold 4.9%. Source: CD4+ or CD8+ T cells sorted from blood, taken in a trial of the OX40 agonist ivuxolimab. All receptors come from an adult with an advanced solid tumor such as melanoma, head and neck, liver or kidney cancer.

The chain recombines TRBV6-4 with TRBJ2-3; D is unresolved. V was cut by 0 bases and J by 3 bases, with 4 bases left in between. This CDR3 has 13 amino acids. Germline V CDR1 and CDR2: MRHNA, SNTAGT. The CDR3 reads CASSDSATDTQYF. The CDR3 DNA is TGTGCCAGCAGTGACTCGGCAACAGATACGCAGTATTTT.

The chain joins TRBV11-2 to TRBJ2-7, with no clear D. CDR1 is SGHAT and CDR2 is FQNNGV in the germline V gene. CDR3 length equals 12 residues. The V end was cut by 0 bases, the J end by 6 bases, with 6 bases between. The CDR3 DNA reads as TGTGCCAGCAGCTTAGACCCCTTCGAGCAGTACGTC. Translating gives CASSLDPFEQYV.

This sequence joins TRBV7-9 and TRBJ2-7; the D is unclear. The CDR3 spans 13 residues. The V end was cut by 3 bases, the J end by 7 bases, with 13 bases between. Germline V gene sequence: CDR1 SEHNR, CDR2 FQNEAQ (reference sequence). The CDR3: CASSFETLGEQYV. The CDR3 nucleotides read TGTGCCAGCAGCTTCGAAACCTTGGGGGAGCAGTACGTC.

The chain carries TRBV28 and TRBJ2-3; D not certain. CDR1 and CDR2 from the germline V gene are MDHEN and SYDVKM. V was shortened by 8 bases and J by 2 bases, with 5 bases between the two germline ends. The CDR3 has 11 amino acids. CDR3 loop: CASVNTDTQYF. CDR3 DNA sequence: TGTGCCAGCGTAAACACAGATACGCAGTATTTT.

The V and J genes are TRBV7-9 and TRBJ2-1, with no clear D. The CDR3 contains 13 residues. V was shortened by 5 bases and J by 9 bases, with 14 bases between the two germline ends. The germline gives CDR1 SEHNR, CDR2 FQNEAQ (reference sequence). CDR3 sequence: CASSPPREPEQFF. CDR3 nucleotide sequence: TGTGCCAGCAGCCCACCTAGGGAACCTGAGCAGTTCTTC.

This sequence joins TRBV27 and TRBJ1-5; TRBD1 might be the D (5 bases). The germline gives CDR1 MNHEY, CDR2 SMNVEV (reference sequence). The germline V and J ends were trimmed by 4 bases and 5 bases, with 9 bases remaining between them. The CDR3 covers 13 residues. The CDR3, as DNA: TGTGCCAGCAGTTACCAGGGACATCAGCCCCAGCATTTT. It yields the protein CASSYQGHQPQHF.

The J gene is TRBJ1-2, the V gene TRBV9; no clear D gene. The germline V gene has CDR1 SGDLS and CDR2 YYNGEE. V was cut by 1 base and J by 4 bases, with 17 bases left in between. This CDR3 is built from 16 residues. The CDR3 nucleotides read TGTGCCAGCAGCGTATCAAAATCCCGGGCCATCTATGGCTACACCTTC. The encoded protein is CASSVSKSRAIYGYTF.

The rearrangement uses TRBV7-9 and TRBJ2-1, with D possibly being TRBD2 (6 bases). This CDR3 has 14 residues. Trimming took 5 bases from V and 14 from J, leaving 22 bases between them. The germline gives CDR1 SEHNR, CDR2 FQNEAQ (reference sequence). The CDR3 here is CASSPVGELARKFF. CDR3 DNA sequence: TGTGCCAGCAGCCCAGTCGGGGAGCTAGCGAGAAAGTTCTTC. The complete variable domain, with remaining parts taken from reference TRBV7-9 and TRBJ2-1, reads DTGVSQNPRHKITKRGQNVTFRCDPISEHNRLYWYRQTLGQGPEFLTYFQNEAQLEKSRLLSDRFSAERPKGSFSTLEIQRTEQGDSAMYLCASSPVGELARKFFGPGTRLTVL.

The rearrangement links TRBV4-1 to TRBJ1-6, with D possibly being TRBD1 (5 bases). Trimming pared 0 bases from V and 0 bases from J, leaving 15 bases between. Germline V gene data show CDR1 as MGHRA and CDR2 as YSYEKL. The CDR3 totals 19 residues. CDR3 residues: CASSQEMTGESSYNSPLHF. As DNA, the CDR3 is TGCGCCAGCAGCCAAGAAATGACGGGGGAGAGCTCCTATAATTCACCCCTCCACTTT.

The gene calls are TRBV6-5 and TRBJ2-1, with D tentatively TRBD1 (6 bases). CDR3 length: 13 amino acids. Germline assignment: CDR1 MNHEY and CDR2 SVGAGI. Trimming shortened V by 0 bases and J by 7 bases, and 7 bases separated the two germline ends. The CDR3 DNA follows: TGTGCCAGCAGTTACTCACAGGGAAATGAGCAGTTCTTC. Encoded protein: CASSYSQGNEQFF.

This chain connects TRBV5-8 to TRBJ2-5; tentatively, D is TRBD1 (6 bases). CDR1 and CDR2 from the germline V gene are SGHTS and YDEGEE. The CDR3 loop spans 15 amino acids. V lost 4 bases to trimming and J lost 3 bases, with 16 bases between them. CDR3 DNA sequence: TGTGCCAGCAGCGGACAGAGGATAGGAAAAGAGACCCAGTACTTC. The encoded protein is CASSGQRIGKETQYF.

In its sample, this clone was seen a few times. V and J are TRBV19 and TRBJ1-1; the D gene is possibly TRBD1 (5 bases). In germline, CDR1 is LNHDA, CDR2 SQIVND (reference sequence). CDR3 length: 11 residues. With 8 bases removed from V and 3 bases from J, the gap between germline ends came to 7 bases. In DNA form, the CDR3 reads TGTGCCAGTGACAGCTACACTGAAGCTTTCTTT. Translation: CASDSYTEAFF.

This clone is labeled as medium-sized (0.01 to 0.1%). CDR3 in amino acids: CASSELPGARTGAFF. The CDR3 bases are TGTGCCAGCAGTGAATTACCAGGGGCTCGAACAGGAGCTTTCTTT. The rearrangement uses TRBV25-1 and TRBJ1-1; the D gene is possibly TRBD1 (6 bases). Trimming took 1 base from V and 10 from J, leaving 19 bases between them. This CDR3 region has 15 residues. Germline CDR1 reads MGHDK; CDR2 reads SYGVNS.

This clone occurred once. The chain carries TRBV4-3 and TRBJ2-7; TRBD2 is a possible D gene (6 bases). V gave up 1 base and J gave up 6 bases, with 13 bases separating them. The CDR3 covers 14 residues. CDR1 is LGHNA and CDR2 is YSLEER in the germline V gene. CDR3 residues: CASSQGRLDPEQYF. DNA of the CDR3: TGCGCCAGCAGCCAAGGAAGACTAGATCCCGAGCAGTACTTC.

V is TRBV5-1 and J is TRBJ2-7; 7 bases agree with TRBD2. Germline V CDR1 and CDR2: SGHRS, YFSETQ. The trim removed 2 bases at V and 5 bases at J, leaving 13 bases unmatched. The CDR3 loop spans 16 amino acids. CDR3 sequence: CASSFLGPGGVDEQYV. For the CDR3, the DNA is TGCGCCAGCAGCTTTTTGGGACCGGGAGGAGTGGACGAGCAGTACGTC.

This clone was recorded only once. The J gene is TRBJ2-5, the V gene TRBV28; a weak D match, TRBD2 (5 bases). The DNA end lines up better with TRBJ2-7; the J call may be wrong. The CDR3 is 14 amino acids. Germline V gene data show CDR1 as MDHEN and CDR2 as SYDVKM. CDR3 sequence (DNA): TGTGCCAGCAGTCCCGGGGTAGGCTCCTACGAGCAGTACTTC. Amino acid sequence: CASSPGVGSYEQYF.

V gene TRBV19 combines with J gene TRBJ2-7, with a weak D call TRBD2 (5 bases). CDR3 size: 15 residues. Trimming shortened V by 6 bases and J by 6 bases, and 21 bases separated the two germline ends. Germline V lookup: CDR1 LNHDA, CDR2 SQIVND (reference sequence). The CDR3 protein is CASSPIGNPLIEQYF. DNA of the CDR3: TGTGCCAGTAGCCCGATCGGGAACCCGTTAATCGAGCAGTACTTC.